This TCR beta chain was captured in a study of beta chain features in type 1 diabetes. About this clone: Its antigen is as yet unknown.

Since all of the isolated RNA was reverse transcribed, expressed TCRB transcripts were what got sequenced. Here immunoSEQ multiplex PCR was the method, and the copy in TCRdb shows in-frame clones only, minus some. The sample has a few hundred thousand clones, 9.6% seen once; the top ten hold about 0.6%. General observations from the study: Within each of all four CD4+ subsets, Type 1 diabetes patients had TCRB CDR3s that were moderately but significantly shorter.

The sequenced sample was central memory CD4+ T cells from blood. The receptor comes from a man aged 25 to 45 with type 1 diabetes.

For the CDR3, the DNA is TGTGCCAGCAGCCGGACTAGCGGGGGTTACAATGAGCAGTTCTTC. This translates into CASSRTSGGYNEQFF. This chain uses TRBV27 with TRBJ2-1; 13 bases fit TRBD2. The germline gives CDR1 MNHEY, CDR2 SMNVEV (reference sequence). The CDR3 is 15 residues long. V shed 6 bases and J 4 bases; nucleotides not matched to a gene: 3.